This T cell receptor beta chain was captured in a study of blood T cell repertoires in COVID-19. This CDR3 contains 15 residues. Germline assignment: CDR1 MRHNA and CDR2 SNTAGT. Trimming cost V 2 bases and J 2 bases; bases outside gene matches: 5. Method: immunoSEQ multiplex PCR; TCRdb's copy keeps in-frame clones and lacks some. The sample records approximately 340,000 clones, approximately 88% being singletons. The sample comprised peripheral blood. This TCR derives from a man between 25 and 39 years old with COVID-19, enrolled during active disease. This rearrangement joins TRBV6-4 to TRBJ2-7; the match to TRBD2 covers 8 bases. The CDR3 nucleotides read TGTGCCAGCAGTGACAAGCGGGGGTTAACCTACGAGCAGTACTTC. This codes for CASSDKRGLTYEQYF.